These 21 T cell receptor beta chains share one sample of origin, sequenced in a study of cytomegalovirus exposure and HLA in healthy donors. PCR involved 60 Vbeta and 13 Jbeta primers. This table comes from immunoSEQ multiplex PCR, and its TCRdb copy is limited to in-frame clones, with some not included. The sample contains more than 110,000 clones, over 60% of which appear only once. Sequencing was done on a sample of PBMCs. Receptors were obtained from a male donor in good health and CMV-seropositive.

The CDR3, as DNA: TGTGCCAGCAATGGACCGGGACTGCTGAACACTGAAGCTTTCTTT. Residues: CASNGPGLLNTEAFF. The J gene is TRBJ1-1, the V gene TRBV6-6; D might be TRBD1 (5 bases). Germline CDR1 reads MNHNY; CDR2 reads SVGAGI (reference sequence). The length of the CDR3 is 15 residues. V shed 7 bases and J shed 0 bases, with 15 bases lying between them.

The V and J genes are TRBV6-5 and TRBJ2-3; TRBD1 matches 7 bases. The CDR3 is 14 amino acids. Trimming took 5 bases from V and 3 from J; bases not matched to a gene: 5. Germline V CDR1 and CDR2: MNHEY, SVGAGI. CDR3 sequence: CASSETGLTDTQYF. CDR3 bases: TGTGCCAGCAGTGAGACAGGGCTGACAGATACGCAGTATTTT.

The chain combines TRBV10-3 with TRBJ1-2; D is perhaps TRBD1 (5 bases). The CDR3 sequence is 14 residues long. The germline V and J ends were trimmed by 4 bases and 4 bases, with 13 bases remaining between them. Germline V gene sequence: CDR1 ENHRY, CDR2 SYGVKD. CDR3 coding DNA: TGTGCCATCAGTGGGGGGGAGAGAACCTATGGCTACACCTTC. Amino acid sequence: CAISGGERTYGYTF.

V usage is TRBV18 and J usage is TRBJ2-7; 9 nucleotides align to TRBD1. The CDR3 is made up of 14 amino acids. Germline loops: CDR1 KGHSH, CDR2 LQKENI. V shed 8 bases, J shed 5 bases, and the junction held 10 bases outside the gene matches. The CDR3 coding sequence is TGTGCCAGCGGCCCGACAGGGGGGATCCACGAGCAGTACTTC. Encoded protein: CASGPTGGIHEQYF.

The rearrangement links TRBV7-9 to TRBJ2-1; maybe TRBD2 (6 bases). Trimming pared 2 bases from V and 4 bases from J, leaving 15 bases between. The CDR3 runs 16 residues. CDR1 SEHNR and CDR2 FQNEAQ come from the germline V gene (reference sequence). CDR3 loop: CASSLLLATSYNEQFF. CDR3 coding DNA: TGTGCCAGCAGCTTATTGCTAGCGACTAGTTACAATGAGCAGTTCTTC.

The chain carries TRBV29-1 and TRBJ2-7, with D possibly being TRBD1 (7 bases). The germline V gene has CDR1 SQVTM and CDR2 ANQGSEA. With 4 bases removed from V and 2 bases from J, the gap between germline ends came to 12 bases. CDR3 length equals 13 residues. CDR3 bases: TGCAGCGTTGGGAGGGACAGTCCCTACGAGCAGTACTTC. Translating gives CSVGRDSPYEQYF.

The rearrangement links TRBV4-1 to TRBJ2-1; a possible D gene is TRBD2 (6 bases). V was shortened by 4 bases and J by 0 bases, with 10 bases between the two germline ends. CDR3 length: 15 amino acids. CDR1 MGHRA and CDR2 YSYEKL come from the germline V gene. In DNA form, the CDR3 reads TGCGCCAGCAGCCCAAGACTAGACTCCTACAATGAGCAGTTCTTC. It encodes CASSPRLDSYNEQFF.

The V gene is TRBV5-4, the J gene TRBJ2-7, with D perhaps TRBD1 (6 bases). Germline V gene sequence: CDR1 SGHNT, CDR2 YYREEE (reference sequence). V was trimmed by 0 bases and J by 1 base, leaving 8 bases between them. The CDR3 is 14 residues long. The CDR3 coding sequence is TGTGCCAGCAGCTTGGCAGGACAGTCCTACGAGCAGTACTTC. Translating gives CASSLAGQSYEQYF.

The CDR3 nucleotides read TGTGCCAGCAGCTTAGGGGGCGAGAACGAGCAGTACTTC. This gives the protein CASSLGGENEQYF. The chain joins TRBV11-2 to TRBJ2-7, with D possibly TRBD1 on 5 matching bases. This CDR3 is built from 13 residues. CDR1 and CDR2 from the germline V gene are SGHAT and FQNNGV. With 1 base removed from V and 5 bases from J, the gap between germline ends came to 9 bases. The variable domain in full, with the rest retrieved from reference TRBV11-2 and TRBJ2-7, is EAGVAQSPRYKIIEKRQSVAFWCNPISGHATLYWYQQILGQGPKLLIQFQNNGVVDDSQLPKDRFSAERLKGVDSTLKIQPAKLEDSAVYLCASSLGGENEQYFGPGTRLTVT.

The CDR3 nucleotides read TGTGCCTGGAGTGTAGGGACTAGTCATTACCAAGAGACCCAGTACTTC. Residues: CAWSVGTSHYQETQYF. The chain combines TRBV30 with TRBJ2-5; 8 positions match TRBD2. CDR1 is GTSNPN and CDR2 is SVGIG in the germline V gene (reference sequence). Trimming cost V 0 bases and J 0 bases; bases outside gene matches: 6. The CDR3 extends over 16 amino acids.

This chain links TRBV7-9 with TRBJ2-7; possibly TRBD1 for D (6 bases). Germline V gene lookup returns CDR1 SEHNR and CDR2 FQNEAQ (reference sequence). This CDR3 contains 14 residues. The ends were cut back, 5 bases at V and 5 bases at J, with 16 bases in the middle. This chain's CDR3 is CASSPPVAGDEQYF. The CDR3, as DNA: TGTGCCAGCAGCCCACCGGTGGCAGGGGACGAGCAGTACTTC. Complete variable domain (other parts from reference TRBV7-9 and TRBJ2-7): DTGVSQNPRHKITKRGQNVTFRCDPISEHNRLYWYRQTLGQGPEFLTYFQNEAQLEKSRLLSDRFSAERPKGSFSTLEIQRTEQGDSAMYLCASSPPVAGDEQYFGPGTRLTVT.

This chain uses TRBV9 with TRBJ1-1; D perhaps matches TRBD1 (5 bases). The CDR3 sequence is 15 residues long. The ends were cut back, 5 bases at V and 3 bases at J, with 17 bases in the middle. Germline CDR1 reads SGDLS; CDR2 reads YYNGEE. The CDR3 loop is CASRPLGEDYTEAFF. The DNA for the CDR3 is TGTGCCAGCAGGCCCTTAGGGGAGGATTACACTGAAGCTTTCTTT. The variable domain in full, completed from reference TRBV9 and TRBJ1-1, reads DSGVTQTPKHLITATGQRVTLRCSPRSGDLSVYWYQQSLDQGLQFLIQYYNGEERAKGNILERFSAQQFPDLHSELNLSSLELGDSALYFCASRPLGEDYTEAFFGQGTRLTVV.

In regard to this clone: At the DNA level, this CDR3 is encoded by other sequences in the same sample as well. The chain combines TRBV28 with TRBJ1-5, with 11 bases matching TRBD1. CDR1 and CDR2 (germline): MDHEN, SYDVKM. CDR3 length equals 18 residues. V was pared by 6 bases and J by 4 bases, with 14 bases of the junction left unmatched. Written as DNA, the CDR3 is TGTGCCAGCAGGGTAGGGACAGGGGGGACCTATAGTAATCAGCCCCAGCATTTT. This sequence encodes CASRVGTGGTYSNQPQHF.

The chain combines TRBV4-1 with TRBJ2-5, with D maybe TRBD2 (6 bases). The DNA end is more similar to TRBJ2-7, so the J call may be wrong. The germline V gene has CDR1 MGHRA and CDR2 YSYEKL. The CDR3 extends over 14 amino acids. CDR3 DNA: TGCGCCAGCAGCCAACGGACTACCTCCTACGAGCAGTACTTC. Its translation is CASSQRTTSYEQYF.

The CDR3 DNA reads as TGTGCCAGCAGGGGTACCGCTAGCGGTCTCACCGGGGAGCTGTTTTTT. Translated: CASRGTASGLTGELFF. The J gene is TRBJ2-2, the V gene TRBV7-3, with 7 bases matching TRBD2. CDR1 is SGHTA and CDR2 is FQGTGA in the germline V gene. V shed 6 bases and J 4 bases; nucleotides not matched to a gene: 11. There are 16 residues in the CDR3.

This chain uses TRBV9 with TRBJ1-2; 12 nucleotides agree with TRBD1. Germline V gene data show CDR1 as SGDLS and CDR2 as YYNGEE. The V gene end was trimmed by 10 bases and the J gene end by 10 bases; junction bases not matched to a gene: 11. The CDR3 covers 13 residues. CDR3 sequence reads: CAGRGGQGADYTF. DNA for the CDR3: TGTGCCGGAAGAGGGGGACAGGGGGCAGACTACACCTTC.

V gene TRBV7-9 combines with J gene TRBJ2-5; TRBD2 matches at 11 bases. The CDR3 is 18 residues long. Germline V lookup: CDR1 SEHNR, CDR2 FQNEAQ (reference sequence). V shed 4 bases and J 5 bases; nucleotides not matched to a gene: 15. CDR3 coding DNA: TGTGCCAGCAGCTCAACCGCCCGCACTAGCGGGGGATCGGAGACCCAGTACTTC. It codes for CASSSTARTSGGSETQYF.

This clone was detected a few times. The genes are TRBV7-9 and TRBJ2-3, with a possible D match to TRBD2 (5 bases). The CDR3 contains 15 residues. From germline, CDR1 is SEHNR and CDR2 FQNEAQ (reference sequence). Trimming stripped 1 base from V and 2 bases from J, with 10 bases between. Here the CDR3 reads CASSLGGSTTDTQYF. The CDR3 region has the DNA TGTGCCAGCAGCTTAGGAGGGAGCACCACAGATACGCAGTATTTT.

The chain employs TRBV14 and TRBJ2-7, with 9 bases lining up with TRBD1. Looked up from germline, CDR1 is SGHDN and CDR2 is FVKESK. The CDR3 runs 13 residues. The junction had 7 bases not matched to a gene; V was cut back by 6 bases and J by 7 bases. The CDR3 DNA reads TGTGCCAGCAGACTACAGGGGGCTGGGGAGCAGTACTTC. Translating it yields CASRLQGAGEQYF.

V is TRBV2 and J is TRBJ2-6, with TRBD1 matching 11 bases. Germline CDR1 is SNHLY and CDR2 is FYNNEI. This CDR3 is 17 amino acids long. V lost 7 bases and J lost 0; bases outside the gene matches: 5. The DNA of the CDR3 is TGTGCCAGCACCGGACAGGGGGCTTTCTCTGGGGCCAACGTCCTGACTTTC. It translates to CASTGQGAFSGANVLTF.

This chain links TRBV28 with TRBJ2-3; no definite D call. With 6 bases removed from V and 10 bases from J, the gap between germline ends came to 14 bases. CDR1 MDHEN and CDR2 SYDVKM come from the germline V gene. The CDR3 runs to 12 residues. The DNA for the CDR3 is TGTGCCAGCAGGCACTCTAGTTTCGCGCAGTATTTT. Its protein product is CASRHSSFAQYF.